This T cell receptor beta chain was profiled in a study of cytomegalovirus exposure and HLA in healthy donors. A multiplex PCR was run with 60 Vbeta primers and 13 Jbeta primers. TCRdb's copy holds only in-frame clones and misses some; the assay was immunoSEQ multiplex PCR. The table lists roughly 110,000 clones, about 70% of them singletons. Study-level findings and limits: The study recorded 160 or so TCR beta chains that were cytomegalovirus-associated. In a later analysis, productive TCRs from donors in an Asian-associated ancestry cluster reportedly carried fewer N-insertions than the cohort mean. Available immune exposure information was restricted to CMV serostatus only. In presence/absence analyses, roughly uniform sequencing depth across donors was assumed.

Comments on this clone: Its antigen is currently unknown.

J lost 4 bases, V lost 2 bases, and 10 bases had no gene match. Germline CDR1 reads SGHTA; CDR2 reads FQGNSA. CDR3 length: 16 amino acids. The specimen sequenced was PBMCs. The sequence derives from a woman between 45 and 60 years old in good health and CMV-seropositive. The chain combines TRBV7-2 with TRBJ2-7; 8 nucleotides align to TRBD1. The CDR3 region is CASSLIAGQVTYEQYF. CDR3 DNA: TGTGCCAGCAGCTTAATTGCGGGACAGGTTACATACGAGCAGTACTTC.